This T cell receptor (beta chain) was captured by sequencing in a study of long-term antiretroviral therapy in people with HIV. Findings and caveats of the study: Collection spanned 2004 to 2017; ART regimens may be less effective than current ones.

Sequencing relied on immunoSEQ assay v3.0, run at survey level. The assay was immunoSEQ multiplex PCR, and TCRdb's table has in-frame clones only and misses some. Here the sample spans about 24,000 clones, 86% being singletons. In regard to this clone: Its antigen is unidentified.

This receptor was identified in a woman aged 25-40 years with HIV. Specimen: unsorted PBMCs, collected 1.8 years before starting antiretroviral therapy.

CDR3 sequence (DNA): TGTGCCAGCAGAGAACTTAGACAGAGCAATCAGCCCCAGCATTTT. This codes for CASRELRQSNQPQHF. V gene TRBV6-1 combines with J gene TRBJ1-5; tentatively, D is TRBD1 (5 bases). The V gene lost 6 bases and the J gene lost 1 base, with 13 bases spanning the gap. Germline loops: CDR1 MNHNS, CDR2 SASEGT. The CDR3 runs to 15 residues.